This T cell receptor (beta chain) was captured by sequencing in a study of shared clonotypes between healthy human individuals. Whole-study results and caveats: Memory subsets generally showed smaller estimated richness than naive subsets did.

Using immunoSEQ multiplex PCR, the repertoire was profiled, and TCRdb retains in-frame clones only, with some absent. The sample holds more than 550,000 clones; about 92% are singletons and the top ten take 30% to 40%. CDR3 size: 15 residues. V gave up 2 bases and J gave up 2 bases; unmatched junction bases: 2. Germline V lookup: CDR1 MGHRA, CDR2 YSYEKL. In the case of this clone: What it binds is unknown.

The sequencing sample was made of memory CD8+ T cells from PBMCs. As for subset: CD45RO+ cells pooled with CCR7-negative TemRA cells. This clonotype was sampled from a man between 18 and 35 years old in good health. Some clones in this sample may be carry-over from other donors' samples. The chain has TRBV4-1 and TRBJ2-7, with 11 bases matching TRBD2. The CDR3 DNA sequence: TGCGCCAGCAGCCAACGACTAGCGGGAACCTACGAGCAGTACTTC. Protein sequence: CASSQRLAGTYEQYF.